Below, 10 T cell receptor beta chains from the same sample are listed, as sequenced in a study of identical twins. TCRdb re-called the 5' RACE reads with MiXCR, one entry per CDR3 protein. The data contain fewer than 900,000 distinct CDR3 sequences, about 20% of them singletons. A further study also used this sample, focusing on T cells expressing NK-cell markers.

The material sequenced was PBMCs. These receptors were obtained from a woman aged 18-35 years in good health.

The chain employs TRBV12-3 or TRBV12-4 and TRBJ2-7; D perhaps matches TRBD2 (5 bases). This CDR3 spans 14 amino acids. V was cut by 7 bases and J by 5 bases, with 18 bases left in between. CDR3 sequence (DNA): TGTGCCAGCACCCGGACGGAGGTCCGCAACGAGCAGTACTTC. Amino acids: CASTRTEVRNEQYF.

This clonotype was seen ten or more times. The CDR3 loop is CASRGLAGVNEQFF. The DNA for the CDR3 is TGTGCCAGCAGGGGACTAGCGGGAGTCAATGAGCAGTTCTTC. V gene TRBV2 combines with J gene TRBJ2-1; 14 positions agree with TRBD2. The CDR3 contains 14 residues. The junction had 1 base not matched to a gene; V was cut back by 6 bases and J by 6 bases. From germline, CDR1 is SNHLY and CDR2 FYNNEI.

The sample holds a few counts of this clonotype. The chain links TRBV20-1 to TRBJ1-1, with D possibly matching TRBD1 (6 bases). In germline, CDR1 is DFQATT, CDR2 SNEGSKA (reference sequence). This CDR3 region has 13 residues. V dropped 4 bases and J dropped 11 bases, with 20 bases sitting between them. In DNA, the CDR3 is TGCAGTGCTATCCTGGGACACGCCGTTCGGGCTTTCTTT. This encodes CSAILGHAVRAFF.

This clonotype was seen more than once but under ten times. The chain combines TRBV6-5 with TRBJ2-1; tentative D call: TRBD1 (5 bases). CDR3 length equals 15 residues. V gave up 2 bases and J gave up 2 bases, with 10 bases separating them. From germline, CDR1 is MNHEY and CDR2 SVGAGI. The CDR3 DNA is TGTGCCAGCAGTTACGGGGCGGTTACCTACAATGAGCAGTTCTTC. Its protein product is CASSYGAVTYNEQFF.

This clonotype was counted a single time. The chain combines TRBV7-6 with TRBJ2-2; 13 bases map to TRBD2. Trimming at V came to 4 bases and at J to 1 base, leaving 6 bases not matched to a gene. Germline loops: CDR1 SGHVS, CDR2 FNYEAQ. This CDR3 has 18 residues. The CDR3 region has the DNA TGTGCCAGCAGCTCACGGACTAGCGGGGGCCTGAACACCGGGGAGCTGTTTTTT. Translated, it gives CASSSRTSGGLNTGELFF.

This clonotype has only a few counts. The gene calls are TRBV6-1 and TRBJ1-2, with D perhaps TRBD1 (6 bases). The V gene lost 5 bases and the J gene lost 7 bases, with 17 bases spanning the gap. The germline V gene encodes CDR1 MNHNS and CDR2 SASEGT. This CDR3 comprises 14 residues. CDR3 coding DNA: TGTGCCAGCAGTACGGGCAGGGGAAGCGGTGGCTACACCTTC. It yields the protein CASSTGRGSGGYTF.

This clonotype came up a few times. V usage is TRBV5-5 and J usage is TRBJ2-5, with D tentatively TRBD2 (6 bases). Germline lookup yields CDR1 SGHKS and CDR2 YYEKEE (reference sequence). V was clipped by 4 bases and J by 4 bases, with 14 bases between them. This CDR3 is 14 amino acids long. The CDR3 DNA reads TGTGCCAGCAGCCATCGAATCGGGGGAGAGACCCAGTACTTC. It yields the protein CASSHRIGGETQYF.

This clonotype was picked up many times. The DNA of the CDR3 is TGCAGTGCTAGGAAGGGGGCCGGGGATTTCTTT. This gives the protein CSARKGAGDFF. This chain joins TRBV20-1 and TRBJ1-1; 7 nucleotides match TRBD1. The trim removed 3 bases at V and 13 bases at J, leaving 8 bases unmatched. This CDR3 region has 11 residues. CDR1 and CDR2 from the germline V gene are DFQATT and SNEGSKA (reference sequence).

J is TRBJ2-3 and V is TRBV5-1; D may be TRBD2 (5 bases). The CDR3 runs to 15 residues. Germline loops: CDR1 SGHRS, CDR2 YFSETQ. Trimming removed 0 bases from V and 2 bases from J, with 10 bases in between. Here the CDR3 DNA reads TGCGCCAGCAGCTTGGTGGGAGAGACCACAGATACGCAGTATTTT. Protein sequence: CASSLVGETTDTQYF.

This clonotype was counted at least ten times. The junction and the germline gene differ at one end; a read error may be behind it. This chain joins TRBV12-3 or TRBV12-4 and TRBJ2-7; TRBD2 aligns across 11 bases. This CDR3 has 14 residues. CDR3 amino acids: CASSFGLAGYEQYF. The CDR3 DNA reads as TGCGCCAGCAGCTTCGGACTAGCGGGCTACGAGCAGTACTTC.